The sequence of this TCR beta chain was determined in a study of blood T cell repertoires in COVID-19. Repertoires were generated with immunoSEQ multiplex PCR, while TCRdb's copy carries only in-frame clones and drops some. The sample lists approximately 75,000 clones; about 86% were seen once. V dropped 4 bases and J dropped 0 bases, with 7 bases sitting between them. The CDR3 is 13 residues long. CDR1 is SNHLY and CDR2 is FYNNEI in the germline V gene. Sequencing was carried out using peripheral blood. The V gene is TRBV2, the J gene TRBJ2-7; D gene ambiguous. The clonotype was recovered from a man older than 75 with COVID-19, enrolled during active disease. CDR3 region: CASSVGSSYEQYF. CDR3 sequence (DNA): TGTGCCAGCAGTGTCGGGTCCTCCTACGAGCAGTACTTC.